These T cell receptor beta chains were read from a single sample in a study of shared T cell receptors in the human thymus. Some clones are missing from TCRdb's copy, which holds only in-frame ones; the method was immunoSEQ multiplex PCR. The sample holds 550,000 to 800,000 clones; 70% to 90% are singletons and the top ten take approximately 0.01%. The same data also went into a second study, on human thymus T cells.

Input material: thymocytes. Receptor source: a girl under two years old with a congenital heart defect. CDR3s include the opening cysteine and the closing phenylalanine or tryptophan. The D gene is left open where the match is weak. Clone size is shown for a subset of rows, as once, few, many or a class of expanded clone.

clone size	V gene	D gene	J gene	CDR3 DNA	CDR3 protein
.	TRBV4-1	.	TRBJ1-3	TGCGCCAGCAGCCTACCGGGAGGACCTTCCGGAAACACCATATATTTT	CASSLPGGPSGNTIYF
.	TRBV4-1	.	TRBJ2-7	TGCGCCAGCAGCCAGCGGGGCCCCGTACCGAACGAGCAGTACTTC	CASSQRGPVPNEQYF
.	TRBV10-3	.	TRBJ1-5	TGTGCCATCAGTGAGGCGACTAACAGCCCGCCCCAGCATTTT	CAISEATNSPPQHF
.	TRBV28	.	TRBJ1-4	TGTGCCAGCAGCGGATCGAGGGTTTCTAATGAAAAACTGTTTTTT	CASSGSRVSNEKLFF
.	TRBV2	TRBD2	TRBJ2-5	TGTGCCAGCAGTGAAACGCGGGGGGGCGGTCCTAAAGAGACCCAGTACTTC	CASSETRGGGPKETQYF
.	TRBV11-1	TRBD2	TRBJ2-7	TGTGCCAGCAGCCTGGGGAGACTAGCGGGGCACTACGAGCAGTACTTC	CASSLGRLAGHYEQYF
.	TRBV19	.	TRBJ2-1	TGTGCCAGTAGTAGCCTCCAGGGCAATGAGCAGTTCTTC	CASSSLQGNEQFF
.	TRBV28	.	TRBJ1-5	TGTGCCAGCAGGAAGAGCGTATATAGCAATCAGCCCCAGCATTTT	CASRKSVYSNQPQHF
.	TRBV27	TRBD1	TRBJ1-1	TGTGCCAGCAGACAAGACAGGGGGCCCATGAACACTGAAGCTTTCTTT	CASRQDRGPMNTEAFF
.	TRBV15	TRBD1	TRBJ1-1	TGTGCCACCAGCAAGGAATTGTCAACAGGGGATAAGGGCGACACTGAAGCTTTCTTT	CATSKELSTGDKGDTEAFF
.	TRBV10-3	TRBD2	TRBJ2-6	TGTGCCATCAGTGGGCGGGGGGAGTACCGATCTGGGGCCAACGTCCTGACTTTC	CAISGRGEYRSGANVLTF
.	TRBV7-9	TRBD2	TRBJ2-3	TGTGCCAGCAGCTTAGAAGCGGGGGGTTCGCCAGATACGCAGTATTTT	CASSLEAGGSPDTQYF
.	TRBV5-1	.	TRBJ1-3	TGCGCCAGCAGCTTGGCGTCGGGACAAGAGGGGCACCTAGCTGGAAACACCATATATTTT	CASSLASGQEGHLAGNTIYF
.	TRBV18	TRBD1	TRBJ1-4	TGTGCCAGCTCACTTAGCCGGGACAGGGACGAAAAACTGTTTTTT	CASSLSRDRDEKLFF
.	TRBV28	TRBD1	TRBJ1-2	TGTGCCAGCAGTTTAATGACAGGGGGGGGAGGCTACACCTTC	CASSLMTGGGGYTF
once	TRBV5-1	.	TRBJ1-2	TGCGCCAGCAGACAGGGAGTCAACTATGGCTACACCTTC	CASRQGVNYGYTF
few	TRBV5-1	TRBD1	TRBJ1-2	TGCGCCAGCAGCTTGGTGGCGGACAGGGTAGGCTATGGCTACACCTTC	CASSLVADRVGYGYTF
.	TRBV5-1	TRBD1	TRBJ2-2	TGCGCCAGCAGACAGGACAGGGGGCCGAACACCGGGGAGCTGTTTTTT	CASRQDRGPNTGELFF
.	TRBV7-6	.	TRBJ1-6	TGTGCCAGCAGCCAAGAGTCACCCCTCCACTTT	CASSQESPLHF
.	TRBV7-9	.	TRBJ1-3	TGTGCCAGCAGCCCGCCCCACAGGTCCTCTGGAAACACCATATATTTT	CASSPPHRSSGNTIYF
.	TRBV4-1	.	TRBJ1-1	TGCGCCAGCAGACCACGCGTAATGAACACTGAAGCTTTCTTT	CASRPRVMNTEAFF
once	TRBV15	TRBD1	TRBJ1-1	TGTGCCACCAGCAGCACCCCCGGGACAGGAGCTTTCTTT	CATSSTPGTGAFF
.	TRBV7-2	TRBD2	TRBJ2-1	TGTGCCAGCAGCGCGCTAGCGGGGGCGAGCTCCTACAATGAGCAGTTCTTC	CASSALAGASSYNEQFF
.	TRBV6-1	TRBD2	TRBJ2-7	TGTGCCAGCAGTGGGAGGATCCGTCCGGGACTAGCGGGGGGATTTAACGAGCAGTACTTC	CASSGRIRPGLAGGFNEQYF
.	TRBV10-1	TRBD2	TRBJ2-7	TGCGCCAGCAGTGAGTCCTCGGGACTATCCTACGAGCAGTACTTC	CASSESSGLSYEQYF
.	TRBV5-6	.	TRBJ1-1	TGTGCCAGCAGCTTGAGAGGAGGGGAACTGAACACTGAAGCTTTCTTT	CASSLRGGELNTEAFF
once	TRBV14	TRBD1	TRBJ2-7	TGTGCCAGCAGCCATGCCGGGACAGGGAGGTTCCACGAGCAGTACTTC	CASSHAGTGRFHEQYF
.	TRBV11-2	.	TRBJ1-6	TGTGCCAGCATCCTTGACAGTAATTCACCCCTCCACTTT	CASILDSNSPLHF
.	TRBV5-5	.	TRBJ2-7	TGTGCCAGCAACAGGGAGAGAGGGGACGAGCAGTACTTC	CASNRERGDEQYF
.	TRBV27	.	TRBJ1-6	TGTGCCAGCACCCGGCGCCGGGGTGGGGATTCACCCCTCCACTTT	CASTRRRGGDSPLHF
.	TRBV4-3	.	TRBJ2-1	TGCGCCAGCAGCCAAGATCTCGGCAATGAGCAGTTCTTC	CASSQDLGNEQFF
.	TRBV9	TRBD1	TRBJ1-2	TGTGCCAGCAGCGTAGGTGGGACAGGCTATGGCTACACCTTC	CASSVGGTGYGYTF
.	TRBV13	TRBD1	TRBJ1-1	TGTGCCAGCAGCCAGGACAGGGGGTTAACTGAAGCTTTCTTT	CASSQDRGLTEAFF
once	TRBV6-1	.	TRBJ2-7	TGTGCCAGCAGTGAAGTTCTCCACGGGGCCTACGAGCAGTACTTC	CASSEVLHGAYEQYF
once	TRBV10-2	TRBD1	TRBJ1-1	TGCGCCAGCAGCTACGACAGGGGGCATCATTTCTTT	CASSYDRGHHFF
.	TRBV6-8	.	TRBJ2-7	TGTGCCAGCAGTTACACGACAACCTGGGAGCAGTACTTC	CASSYTTTWEQYF
few	TRBV6-1	.	TRBJ1-1	TGTGCCAGCAGTGACGTTTGGGAGGGGAAGAACACTGAAGCTTTCTTT	CASSDVWEGKNTEAFF
once	TRBV28	.	TRBJ1-5	TGTGCCAGCAGCCCTTTAACCCACAACCAGCCCCAGCATTTT	CASSPLTHNQPQHF
.	TRBV6-1	.	TRBJ2-1	TGTGCCAGCAGTGAACCGACTCGCAATGAGCAGTTCTTC	CASSEPTRNEQFF
.	TRBV10-3	TRBD2	TRBJ2-7	TGTGCCTCCGGACTAGTAAGCTACGAGCAGTACTTC	CASGLVSYEQYF
.	TRBV7-9	.	TRBJ1-2	TGTGCCAGCAGCTTAGGGGCAGGGAGGGCGGTGGGCTACACCTTC	CASSLGAGRAVGYTF
.	TRBV10-1	TRBD1	TRBJ1-1	TGCGCCACCACCCAGGGGGCTCTAATGAACACTGAAGCTTTCTTT	CATTQGALMNTEAFF
.	TRBV13	TRBD2	TRBJ2-1	TGTGCCAGCAGCTTGGGTTTGTGCCCAGCGGGGGGCACCTACAATGAGCAGTTCTTC	CASSLGLCPAGGTYNEQFF
.	TRBV2	TRBD1	TRBJ2-3	TGTGCCAGCAGTTACAGGGGTTTTGGGTGGGGAGATACGCAGTATTTT	CASSYRGFGWGDTQYF
.	TRBV4-1	TRBD1	TRBJ2-7	TGCGCCAGCAGCCAAGAAGGGACAGGGGTTGTCTACGAGCAGTACTTC	CASSQEGTGVVYEQYF
.	TRBV29-1	.	TRBJ1-1	TGCAGCGTTGATGTAGGGGTTGGGACTGAAGCTTTCTTT	CSVDVGVGTEAFF
few	TRBV13	.	TRBJ1-2	TGTGCCAGCAGCTTAGGCGGCAAAGACCGAGGCTATGGCTACACCTTC	CASSLGGKDRGYGYTF
.	TRBV5-4	TRBD1	TRBJ2-1	TGTGCCAGCAGCTTACAACAGGGGGGGCAGTTCTTC	CASSLQQGGQFF
.	TRBV4-3	TRBD1	TRBJ1-4	TGCGCCAGCAGCCAAGGTAGTAGGGACAGGAATGAAAAACTGTTTTTT	CASSQGSRDRNEKLFF
.	TRBV10-3	.	TRBJ1-2	TGTGCCATCCCACGTCCGGTCTATGGCTACACCTTC	CAIPRPVYGYTF
.	TRBV27	TRBD1	TRBJ1-3	TGTGCCAGCAGTACAAACAGGGGCTCCTCTGGAAACACCATATATTTT	CASSTNRGSSGNTIYF
.	TRBV6-5	TRBD1	TRBJ1-5	TGTGCCAGCAGTAAGGACAGGGTTGGCAATCAGCCCCAGCATTTT	CASSKDRVGNQPQHF
.	TRBV27	.	TRBJ1-1	TGTGCCAGCACGAAATGGTTACTTACGGGGGGCGTGTCGTCTGAAGCTTTCTTT	CASTKWLLTGGVSSEAFF
.	TRBV7-9	.	TRBJ2-7	TGTGCCAGCAGCCTCCTCTCCGGGAAAGTCCGGCTTAACTACGAGCAGTACTTC	CASSLLSGKVRLNYEQYF
.	TRBV10-3	.	TRBJ1-6	TGTGCCATCAGTGAGGCGGTGCTTCGGTCACCCCTCCACTTT	CAISEAVLRSPLHF